This TCR beta chain derives from a study of technical replicates of blood from a few donors. Clones were read by immunoSEQ multiplex PCR, and TCRdb kept only the in-frame ones, dropping some. The sample lists tens of thousands of clones, almost 99% occurring once. From germline, CDR1 is SGHRS and CDR2 YFSETQ. The V end lost 3 bases, the J end lost 7 bases, and 11 bases lay between the germline ends. The CDR3 is 13 residues long. This clonotype was sampled from a human donor in good health. Material for sequencing was T cells isolated from PBMCs. This chain connects TRBV5-1 to TRBJ1-5; D perhaps matches TRBD1 (5 bases). The CDR3: CASSWGTDQPQHF. CDR3 nucleotides: TGCGCCAGCAGCTGGGGCACAGACCAGCCCCAGCATTTT.